The clone carrying this TCR beta chain was observed at least ten times. Antigen specificity is unknown. The limits of the CDR3 on the DNA are not certain, so only TCRdb's listed CDR3 is given. The data stem from a study of T cell repertoires in cytomegalovirus infection. General study findings and limits: Clonotypes of TCR beta that were HLA-C-restricted and CMV-specific dominated the ex vivo response.

The CDR3 numbers 16 amino acids, ends counted. MiXCR was run by TCRdb on the reads, yielding one entry per CDR3 protein. The table lists about 400,000 distinct CDR3 sequences, around a sixth of them singletons. V is TRBV7-5 and J is TRBJ2-7. TRBV7-5 is tagged as a pseudogene. Sequencing was performed on PBMCs. This receptor was taken from a human donor in good health (CMV status not recorded). Some clones in this sample may be carry-over from other donors' samples. The CDR3 here is CISVPEVDPSSYEQYF.